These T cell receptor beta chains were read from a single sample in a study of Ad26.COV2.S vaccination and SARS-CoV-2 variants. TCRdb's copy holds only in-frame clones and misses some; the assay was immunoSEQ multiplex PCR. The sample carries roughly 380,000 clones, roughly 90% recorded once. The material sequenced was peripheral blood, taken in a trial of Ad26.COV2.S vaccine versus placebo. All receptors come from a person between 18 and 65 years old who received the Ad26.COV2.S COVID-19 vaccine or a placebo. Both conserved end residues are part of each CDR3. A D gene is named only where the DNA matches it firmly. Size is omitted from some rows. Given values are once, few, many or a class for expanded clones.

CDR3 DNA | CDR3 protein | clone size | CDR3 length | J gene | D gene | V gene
TGTGCCAGCAGCGTTGGGGCCAGGGGCACTGAAGCTTTCTTT | CASSVGARGTEAFF | . | 14 | TRBJ1-1 | . | TRBV9
TGTGCCAGCAGGCCAAGGGAAACCGGGACTGAAGCTTTCTTT | CASRPRETGTEAFF | . | 14 | TRBJ1-1 | . | TRBV3-1/TRBV3-2
TGTGCCTGGAGTGTATTACGGGAAAAACTGTTTTTT | CAWSVLREKLFF | . | 12 | TRBJ1-4 | . | TRBV30
TGCGCCAGCAGGCAGACAGGGTCTAACTACGAGCAGTACTTC | CASRQTGSNYEQYF | . | 14 | TRBJ2-7 | TRBD1 | TRBV10-1
TGTGCCAGTAGTATTGGAGGGGGCGGCTACACCTTC | CASSIGGGGYTF | . | 12 | TRBJ1-2 | TRBD1 | TRBV19
TGTGCCAGCAGCGCCGCCGGGACAGGGATTTACGAGCAGTACTTC | CASSAAGTGIYEQYF | . | 15 | TRBJ2-7 | TRBD1 | TRBV9
TGCGCCAGCAGCCAAGTGGACAGGGCTGGAAACACCATATATTTT | CASSQVDRAGNTIYF | . | 15 | TRBJ1-3 | TRBD1 | TRBV4-3
TGTGCCAGCAGTGACCATACAGGGGGAAATGGCTACACCTTC | CASSDHTGGNGYTF | . | 14 | TRBJ1-2 | TRBD1 | TRBV2
TGTGCCAGCACCAACAGGGGGCACGAGCAGTACTTC | CASTNRGHEQYF | . | 12 | TRBJ2-7 | TRBD1 | TRBV27
TGTGCCAGCAGGGGGACTGCTTATAATTCACCCCTCCACTTT | CASRGTAYNSPLHF | once | 14 | TRBJ1-6 | . | TRBV27
TGCGCCAGCAGCCGAACAAGTGGTTCCCTCTATGGCTACACCTTC | CASSRTSGSLYGYTF | . | 15 | TRBJ1-2 | . | TRBV4-3
TGTGCCTGGAGTCTCCAAGGGGAAACCCAGTACTTC | CAWSLQGETQYF | . | 12 | TRBJ2-5 | . | TRBV30
TGTGCTGCCGTTGGCCCACGAGGTCATAATGAGCAGTTCTTC | CAAVGPRGHNEQFF | . | 14 | TRBJ2-1 | . | TRBV30
TGTGCCAGCAGCTTAGAGGAGCCGTGGGCGAAACAAGAGACCCAATACTTC | CASSLEEPWAKQETQYF | . | 17 | TRBJ2-5 | . | TRBV7-8
TGTGCCAGCAGTTCCAACCCAGCTCCGCCCTACAATGAGCAGTTCTTC | CASSSNPAPPYNEQFF | . | 16 | TRBJ2-1 | . | TRBV7-3
TGCGCCAGCAGCCAAGCGACAGGCAACTACGAGCAGTACTTC | CASSQATGNYEQYF | once | 14 | TRBJ2-7 | . | TRBV4-3
TGTGCCAGCAGTGTCTCCCTGAGCTCCTACAATGAGCAGTTCTTC | CASSVSLSSYNEQFF | . | 15 | TRBJ2-1 | . | TRBV2
TGTGCCAGCAGCTTCATGGAGGAGCAGTTCTTC | CASSFMEEQFF | . | 11 | TRBJ2-1 | . | TRBV11-2
TGTGCCAGCTCTGGGACAGGGGGCGTTGAGACCCAGTACTTC | CASSGTGGVETQYF | . | 14 | TRBJ2-5 | TRBD1 | TRBV18
TGTGCCAGCAGTCCCCCGGGACAGAGACGCCACGAGCAGTACTTC | CASSPPGQRRHEQYF | . | 15 | TRBJ2-7 | TRBD1 | TRBV6-5
TGTGCCAGCTCACCACCGGGGGGCATGAACACTGAAGCTTTCTTT | CASSPPGGMNTEAFF | once | 15 | TRBJ1-1 | . | TRBV18
TGTGCCAGCAGCTTATCGACAGGGCAAGAGACCCAGTACTTC | CASSLSTGQETQYF | . | 14 | TRBJ2-5 | TRBD1 | TRBV11-2
. | CASSLAVPGSCFF | . | 13 | TRBJ2-2 | . | TRBV12-3/TRBV12-4
TGTGCCAGCCAGACAGTCTATAGCAATCAGCCCCAGCATTTT | CASQTVYSNQPQHF | . | 14 | TRBJ1-5 | . | TRBV2
TGTGCCACCGCCCCCGGGACAGCTAACTATGGCTACACCTTC | CATAPGTANYGYTF | . | 14 | TRBJ1-2 | TRBD1 | TRBV27
TGTGCCAGCAGTGAAAACAGGGACTATGGCTACACCTTC | CASSENRDYGYTF | . | 13 | TRBJ1-2 | . | TRBV6-1
TGCGCCAGCAGAAGGAGCGGGGTCGAGATCGGAGAGACCCAGTACTTC | CASRRSGVEIGETQYF | . | 16 | TRBJ2-5 | TRBD2 | TRBV4-1
TGTGCCAGCAGCCATCTTGGGGGAGGGGGAAACATTCAGTACTTC | CASSHLGGGGNIQYF | . | 15 | TRBJ2-4 | . | TRBV3-1/TRBV3-2
TGTGCCAGTAGTATTTCGGGGGTCAAAAACATTCAGTACTTC | CASSISGVKNIQYF | . | 14 | TRBJ2-4 | . | TRBV19
TGTGCCAGCAGCGCTGATTCGGGGGGGCTGGGAGATACGCAGTATTTT | CASSADSGGLGDTQYF | . | 16 | TRBJ2-3 | TRBD2 | TRBV13
TGCAGCGTTGGAGGGGAACCAGGGGCCCACTTCCCCGGGGGAAACACCATATATTTT | CSVGGEPGAHFPGGNTIYF | . | 19 | TRBJ1-3 | . | TRBV29-1
TGTGCCAGTAGTTCCCGGACGGGCTATGGCTACACCTTC | CASSSRTGYGYTF | . | 13 | TRBJ1-2 | . | TRBV19
TGTGCCAGCAGTGAAAACCCCACATCCTACGAGCAGTACTTC | CASSENPTSYEQYF | few | 14 | TRBJ2-7 | . | TRBV2
TGTGCCAGCAGTCGGACACCAAAGGGGGCGCGGGGCTACACCTTC | CASSRTPKGARGYTF | . | 15 | TRBJ1-2 | TRBD1 | TRBV6-5
TGCGCCAGCAGCCAAGATGGAGAGGTGGGTGATAGCAATCAGCCCCAGCATTTT | CASSQDGEVGDSNQPQHF | . | 18 | TRBJ1-5 | . | TRBV4-1
TGCAGTGCTAGTAGGATCACACGAGATACGCAGTATTTT | CSASRITRDTQYF | . | 13 | TRBJ2-3 | . | TRBV20-1
TGTGCCAGCAGCGTAAGTCGGAGATGGGGAGCCCCGGCAGATACGCAGTATTTT | CASSVSRRWGAPADTQYF | . | 18 | TRBJ2-3 | . | TRBV9
TGTGCCAGCAGCTTAGCCAGCCACAATGAGCAGTTCTTC | CASSLASHNEQFF | . | 13 | TRBJ2-1 | . | TRBV7-9
TGTGCCAGCAGCTTGATATTTTCCGGGGGGCCCAACACTGAAGCTTTCTTT | CASSLIFSGGPNTEAFF | . | 17 | TRBJ1-1 | . | TRBV5-6
TGTGCCAGCAGCGTGACGGTGAACACTGAAGCTTTCTTT | CASSVTVNTEAFF | . | 13 | TRBJ1-1 | . | TRBV7-2
TGTGCCAGCAGTTACGGGGGGACTATGAACACTGAAGCTTTCTTT | CASSYGGTMNTEAFF | . | 15 | TRBJ1-1 | . | TRBV6-5
TGTGCCAGCACCGACAATATGAACACTGAAGCTTTCTTT | CASTDNMNTEAFF | . | 13 | TRBJ1-1 | . | TRBV27
TGTGCCTGGAGTGTCGAAGGGATTCTCACAACTAATGAAAAACTGTTTTTT | CAWSVEGILTTNEKLFF | . | 17 | TRBJ1-4 | . | TRBV30
TGTGCCTGGATTTATTCCGACAGGACCTCTGGAAACACCATATATTTT | CAWIYSDRTSGNTIYF | . | 16 | TRBJ1-3 | . | TRBV30
TGTGCCAGCAGTTTAGGCGGGAAAACGTATGGCTACACCTTC | CASSLGGKTYGYTF | . | 14 | TRBJ1-2 | . | TRBV28
TGTGCCAGCAGCTTAGTCCGGCAGGGGGCTCGACAGCCCCAGCATTTT | CASSLVRQGARQPQHF | . | 16 | TRBJ1-5 | TRBD1 | TRBV7-2
TGTGCCAGTATGGCGGGAAGGTACAATGAAAAACTGTTTTTT | CASMAGRYNEKLFF | . | 14 | TRBJ1-4 | . | TRBV19
TGTGCCTGGAGTGTACTTCAGGGGAATTCACCCCTCCACTTT | CAWSVLQGNSPLHF | few | 14 | TRBJ1-6 | . | TRBV30